The 10 T cell receptor beta chains presented below share a single source sample, sequenced in a study of T cell responses to AZD1222 COVID-19 vaccine. Using immunoSEQ multiplex PCR, the repertoire was profiled, and TCRdb retains in-frame clones only, with some absent. The sample lists some 150,000 clones; around 90% were seen once. Sequenced here: peripheral blood, sampled 28 days after the second AZD1222 dose. The receptors were gathered from an adult who received the AZD1222 COVID-19 vaccine.

The chain couples TRBV5-4 to TRBJ2-7; a possible D gene is TRBD1 (6 bases). V lost 3 bases and J lost 0, with 13 bases in between. This CDR3 comprises 15 residues. Germline assignment: CDR1 SGHNT and CDR2 YYREEE (reference sequence). For the CDR3, the DNA is TGTGCCAGCAGCTACTTGACAGGAATCTCCTACGAGCAGTACTTC. This gives the protein CASSYLTGISYEQYF.

The J gene is TRBJ1-2, the V gene TRBV5-8; no firm D call. Germline loops: CDR1 SGHTS, CDR2 YDEGEE. This CDR3 comprises 11 residues. Trimming removed 3 bases at V and 8 bases at J, with 8 bases between. CDR3 amino acids: CASSWNGGYTF. The CDR3 nucleotides read TGTGCCAGCAGCTGGAACGGGGGCTACACCTTC.

The chain combines TRBV19 with TRBJ1-1; no definite D call. Looked up from germline, CDR1 is LNHDA and CDR2 is SQIVND (reference sequence). The germline V and J ends were trimmed by 5 bases and 0 bases, with 7 bases remaining between them. The CDR3 totals 13 residues. The CDR3 region is CASSGQLNTEAFF. The CDR3 DNA sequence: TGTGCCAGTAGTGGGCAGTTGAACACTGAAGCTTTCTTT. Using reference TRBV19 and TRBJ1-1 for the parts outside the CDR3, the full variable domain is DGGITQSPKYLFRKEGQNVTLSCEQNLNHDAMYWYRQDPGQGLRLIYYSQIVNDFQKGDIAEGYSVSREKKESFPLTVTSAQKNPTAFYLCASSGQLNTEAFFGQGTRLTVV.

This clone has just one count. This chain uses TRBV25-1 with TRBJ2-1, with no clear D. The CDR3 extends over 15 amino acids. The germline V and J ends were trimmed by 4 bases and 5 bases, with 15 bases remaining between them. Germline loops: CDR1 MGHDK, CDR2 SYGVNS. The chain's CDR3 is CASSAGLNFDNEQFF. For the CDR3, the DNA is TGTGCCAGCAGTGCTGGCCTAAATTTCGACAATGAGCAGTTCTTC.

This clone is a singleton in its sample. The chain links TRBV2 to TRBJ2-2, with 10 bases fitting TRBD2. In germline, CDR1 is SNHLY, CDR2 FYNNEI. The CDR3 is made up of 18 amino acids. The J segment lost 6 bases and the V segment lost 1 base, leaving 11 bases of the junction unmatched. CDR3 bases: TGTGCCAGCAGTGAAGATGGTGCCAAAGCGGGAGGGTCCGGGGAGCTGTTTTTT. Its protein product is CASSEDGAKAGGSGELFF.

The V call is TRBV2, the J call TRBJ2-7, with a weak D call TRBD2 (6 bases). CDR1 and CDR2 from the germline V gene are SNHLY and FYNNEI. Trimming stripped 6 bases from V and 3 bases from J, with 12 bases between. CDR3 size: 13 residues. The DNA for the CDR3 is TGTGCCAGCAGCCCGGAGGGGATCTACGAGCAGTACTTC. This codes for CASSPEGIYEQYF.

This chain links TRBV5-1 with TRBJ1-6, with TRBD1 matching 8 bases. V was clipped by 4 bases and J by 0 bases; unmatched bases: 6. Germline-derived CDR1 and CDR2 are SGHRS and YFSETQ. This CDR3 has 17 amino acids. CDR3: CASSPQGGSSYNSPLHF. CDR3 in DNA: TGCGCCAGCAGCCCACAGGGGGGAAGCTCCTATAATTCACCCCTCCACTTT.

V is TRBV19 and J is TRBJ2-2; D not certain. CDR1 LNHDA and CDR2 SQIVND come from the germline V gene (reference sequence). Trimming pared 3 bases from V and 1 base from J, leaving 3 bases between. This CDR3 has 13 amino acids. In DNA, the CDR3 is TGTGCCAGTAGTATGGGGAACACCGGGGAGCTGTTTTTT. Protein sequence: CASSMGNTGELFF. Supplemented by reference TRBV19 and TRBJ2-2, the full variable domain reads DGGITQSPKYLFRKEGQNVTLSCEQNLNHDAMYWYRQDPGQGLRLIYYSQIVNDFQKGDIAEGYSVSREKKESFPLTVTSAQKNPTAFYLCASSMGNTGELFFGEGSRLTVL.

The chain combines TRBV7-2 with TRBJ1-1; D remains unclear. Trimming pared 3 bases from V and 2 bases from J, leaving 10 bases between. Germline CDR1 reads SGHTA; CDR2 reads FQGNSA. The CDR3 length is 14 residues. As DNA, the CDR3 is TGTGCCAGCAGCTTCTCGGGGTTAAACACTGAAGCTTTCTTT. This codes for CASSFSGLNTEAFF. Together with reference TRBV7-2 and TRBJ1-1, the CDR3 gives the full variable domain: GAGVSQSPSNKVTEKGKDVELRCDPISGHTALYWYRQSLGQGLEFLIYFQGNSAPDKSGLPSDRFSAERTGGSVSTLTIQRTQQEDSAVYLCASSFSGLNTEAFFGQGTRLTVV.

The rearrangement links TRBV3-1 (or the pseudogene TRBV3-2) to TRBJ2-1, with 9 bases matching TRBD2. In germline, CDR1 is LGHDT, CDR2 YNNKEL (reference sequence). With V trimmed by 3 bases and J by 7 bases, 10 bases remained unmatched. The CDR3 covers 16 residues. CDR3 region: CASSHIAGVVYNEQFF. CDR3 nucleotide sequence: TGTGCCAGCAGCCACATAGCGGGAGTGGTTTATAATGAGCAGTTCTTC.